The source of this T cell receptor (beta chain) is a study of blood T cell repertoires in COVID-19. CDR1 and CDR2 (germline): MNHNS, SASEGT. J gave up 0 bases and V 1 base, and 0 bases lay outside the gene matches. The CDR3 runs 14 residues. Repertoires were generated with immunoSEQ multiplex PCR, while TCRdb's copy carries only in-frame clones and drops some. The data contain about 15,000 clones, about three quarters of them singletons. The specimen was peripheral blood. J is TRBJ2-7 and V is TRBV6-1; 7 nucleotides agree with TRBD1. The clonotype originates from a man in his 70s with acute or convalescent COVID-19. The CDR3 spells CASSEGDSSYEQYF. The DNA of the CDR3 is TGTGCCAGCAGTGAAGGGGACAGCTCCTACGAGCAGTACTTC.